The rows below give T cell receptor beta chains drawn from one sample of a study of T cells in Graves' hyperthyroidism and ophthalmopathy. In TCRdb, the multiplex PCR reads were re-called with MiXCR into one record per CDR3 protein. The data show some 550,000 distinct CDR3 sequences, with roughly 20% seen just once and roughly 29% held by the top ten. Material for sequencing was blood. The origin of the receptors is a man aged 18 to 30 with Graves' hyperthyroidism. CDR3s include the opening cysteine and the closing phenylalanine or tryptophan. D genes are given only for firm matches. Expanded clones are given a class, and other clones once, few, many or no size at all.

j_gene | abundance | v_gene | d_gene | CDR3nt | CDR3aa
TRBJ1-2 | many | TRBV20-1 | - | TGCAGTGGTCCGGACGGGGACTATGGCTACACCTTC | CSGPDGDYGYTF
TRBJ2-7 | many | TRBV11-2 | - | TGTGCCAGCAGCTACTCCTCCGCGGTGATCCCTAACGAGCAGTACTTC | CASSYSSAVIPNEQYF
TRBJ1-2 | few | TRBV28 | - | TGTGCCAGCAGGAGGTCTACCGCTAACTATGGCTACACCTTC | CASRRSTANYGYTF
TRBJ2-5 | many | TRBV27 | - | TGTGCCAGCAGTCCCCTACCCTGGACACCTCAAGAGACCCAGTACTTC | CASSPLPWTPQETQYF
TRBJ2-2 | - | TRBV2 | TRBD1 | TGTGCCAGCAGCGCTTCCGGGACAGTCACCGGGGAGCTGTTTTTT | CASSASGTVTGELFF
TRBJ2-7 | - | TRBV5-5 | - | TGTGCCAGCAGCTCCAGACAGGGAGGGCCCTACGAGCAGTACTTC | CASSSRQGGPYEQYF
TRBJ2-7 | many | TRBV7-9 | - | TGTGCCAGCAGCTTAGTTAGCATCTACGAGCAGTACTTC | CASSLVSIYEQYF
TRBJ2-7 | - | TRBV29-1 | - | TGCAGCGTTGAACCCGACGGGGCCTACGAGCAGTACTTC | CSVEPDGAYEQYF
TRBJ2-5 | many | TRBV12-3/TRBV12-4 | - | TGTGCCAGCAGTTTTGGGAGGAGAGAGACCCAGTACTTC | CASSFGRRETQYF
TRBJ2-7 | many | TRBV7-9 | TRBD1 | TGTGCCAGCAGCTTAGGGGACAGCCCCGGGAACGAGCAGTACTTC | CASSLGDSPGNEQYF
TRBJ2-5 | - | TRBV12-3/TRBV12-4 | TRBD2 | TGTGCCAGCACCCTAGGGCTCTTTCCCCCTAGCGGTTTCCAAGAGACCCAGTACTTC | CASTLGLFPPSGFQETQYF
TRBJ1-2 | many | TRBV7-2 | - | TGTGCCAGCAGCTTAGGCGGCCAGGGAGGAGAAGGCTACACCTTC | CASSLGGQGGEGYTF
TRBJ1-5 | many | TRBV12-3/TRBV12-4 | TRBD1 | TGTGCCAGCAGCCGGGACAGGGTAGTAGATCAGCCCCAGCATTTT | CASSRDRVVDQPQHF
TRBJ2-5 | many | TRBV6-1 | - | TGTGCCAGCAGCGCGGGACCTCCTATCCGAGAGACCCAGTACTTC | CASSAGPPIRETQYF
TRBJ1-5 | many | TRBV7-8 | - | TGTGCCAGCAGCTTAGACCTGAGGAGCAATCAGCCCCAGCATTTT | CASSLDLRSNQPQHF
TRBJ1-1 | - | TRBV11-1 | TRBD1 | TGTGCCAGCAGCTTAGGAACTATGACAGGGCCTTTGAACACTGAAGCTTTCTTT | CASSLGTMTGPLNTEAFF
TRBJ2-7 | many | TRBV28 | TRBD1 | TGTGCCAGCAGACCCTGGACAGGGGTCGAGCAGTACTTC | CASRPWTGVEQYF
TRBJ1-1 | many | TRBV2 | TRBD1 | TGTGCCAGCAGTACGGACAGGGCAAACACTGAAGCTTTCTTT | CASSTDRANTEAFF
TRBJ1-2 | few | TRBV6-1 | - | TGTGCCAGCAGCACGGGCGCAGCGAGCTATGGCTACACCTTC | CASSTGAASYGYTF
TRBJ1-1 | - | TRBV5-1 | - | TGCGCCGCGAGAATGGGGTCCATGAACACTGAAGCTTTCTTT | CAARMGSMNTEAFF
TRBJ2-7 | - | TRBV4-2 | TRBD2 | TGTGCCAGCAGCCAAGAGCCTAGCGGGGTAGGCTACGAGCAGTACTTC | CASSQEPSGVGYEQYF
TRBJ1-1 | many | TRBV29-1 | - | TGCAGCGCCCGGATCTTGGGTAACACTGAAGCTTTCTTT | CSARILGNTEAFF
TRBJ2-4 | few | TRBV27 | - | TGTGCCAGCAGTTTATCTTTTGGCGGGCAGAGGCTAGCCAAAAACATTCAGTACTTC | CASSLSFGGQRLAKNIQYF
TRBJ2-2 | many | TRBV12-3/TRBV12-4 | - | TGTGCCAGCAGCCCACGGGAAGACGGAACCGGGGAGCTGTTTTTT | CASSPREDGTGELFF
TRBJ2-2 | many | TRBV24-1 | TRBD1 | TGTGCCACCAGTGATTCTCCCGGGACAGACACCGGGGAGCTGTTTTTT | CATSDSPGTDTGELFF
TRBJ2-7 | - | TRBV6-1 | TRBD1 | TGTGCCAGCAGCTCCCTTGAGACAGGGACCTACGAGCAGTACTTC | CASSSLETGTYEQYF
TRBJ2-2 | - | TRBV7-6 | TRBD2 | TGTGCCAGCAGCTTAGGGCTAGCGGGGGGACCGGACACCGGGGAGCTGTTTTTT | CASSLGLAGGPDTGELFF
TRBJ1-1 | many | TRBV7-2 | - | TGTGCCAGCAGTATCCTCAGGGGCAACGCTTTCTTT | CASSILRGNAFF